Listed below are T cell receptor beta chains from one sample, sequenced in a study of T-cell memory formation after mild COVID-19. TCRdb reprocessed the 5' RACE reads with MiXCR, giving one entry per CDR3 protein. The profile shows tens of thousands of distinct CDR3 sequences, roughly 20% of them singletons. The specimen sequenced was PBMCs or a T cell subset sorted from them (not recorded which). The receptors originated from an adult who had mild COVID-19 (a few samples of this study predate the infection). Cell type and time point are not known. CDR3s include the opening cysteine and the closing phenylalanine or tryptophan. The order of the fields is clone size, D gene, V gene, J gene, CDR3 protein, CDR3 DNA. D genes are given only for firm matches. Where a row states a size, it is once, few, many or the class of an expanded clone; other rows omit it.

size: many
D: .
V: TRBV7-9
J: TRBJ1-3
CDR3: CASSSRFQRVDGNTIYF
DNA: TGTGCCAGCAGCTCGAGATTCCAGAGGGTCGATGGAAACACCATATATTTT

size: .
D: .
V: TRBV6-5
J: TRBJ1-1
CDR3: CASSEHATDTEAFF
DNA: TGTGCCAGCAGTGAACATGCTACAGACACTGAAGCTTTCTTT

size: many
D: .
V: TRBV11-2
J: TRBJ2-6
CDR3: CASSLNRQTSGANVLTF
DNA: TGTGCCAGCAGCTTAAATCGGCAGACCTCTGGGGCCAACGTCCTGACTTTC

size: many
D: .
V: TRBV7-8
J: TRBJ1-2
CDR3: CASSLARGIEGYTF
DNA: TGTGCCAGCAGCTTAGCGAGGGGGATTGAGGGCTACACCTTC

size: once
D: .
V: TRBV7-6
J: TRBJ2-3
CDR3: CASSAGTPSTDTQYF
DNA: TGTGCCAGCAGCGCCGGGACGCCTAGCACAGATACGCAGTATTTT

size: .
D: TRBD2
V: TRBV11-2
J: TRBJ2-3
CDR3: CASSYTAGGSTDTQYF
DNA: TGTGCCAGCAGTTACACCGCGGGGGGGTCCACAGATACGCAGTATTTT

size: many
D: TRBD1
V: TRBV7-2
J: TRBJ1-3
CDR3: CASSLGQGAFSGNTIYF
DNA: TGTGCCAGCAGCCTAGGACAGGGGGCCTTCTCTGGAAACACCATATATTTT

size: many
D: .
V: TRBV5-5
J: TRBJ2-2
CDR3: CASSYGQNTGELFF
DNA: TGTGCCAGCAGCTACGGACAAAACACCGGGGAGCTGTTTTTT

size: few
D: .
V: TRBV19
J: TRBJ2-1
CDR3: CASRTPPGDEQFF
DNA: TGTGCCAGTAGAACCCCTCCCGGGGATGAGCAGTTCTTC

size: many
D: .
V: TRBV7-2
J: TRBJ2-7
CDR3: CASSLDGRSYEQYF
DNA: TGTGCCAGCAGCTTAGACGGACGATCCTACGAGCAGTACTTC

size: many
D: .
V: TRBV20-1
J: TRBJ2-7
CDR3: CSGSRDEQYF
DNA: TGCAGTGGTTCGAGGGACGAGCAGTACTTC

size: many
D: .
V: TRBV9
J: TRBJ2-1
CDR3: CASSVEGRGWNEQFF
DNA: TGTGCCAGCAGCGTAGAGGGCCGGGGATGGAATGAGCAGTTCTTC

size: .
D: .
V: TRBV29-1
J: TRBJ2-7
CDR3: CSVEDQDYEQYF
DNA: TGCAGCGTTGAAGACCAGGACTACGAGCAGTACTTC

size: many
D: .
V: TRBV4-3
J: TRBJ2-7
CDR3: CASSQDASSYEQYF
DNA: TGCGCCAGCAGCCAAGATGCGAGCTCCTACGAGCAGTACTTC

size: many
D: TRBD2
V: TRBV5-1
J: TRBJ2-1
CDR3: CASRHGGAWDEQFF
DNA: TGCGCCAGCAGGCACGGGGGGGCCTGGGATGAGCAGTTCTTC

size: .
D: TRBD1
V: TRBV5-6
J: TRBJ2-7
CDR3: CASSFATGGRQYF
DNA: TGTGCCAGCAGCTTTGCTACAGGGGGAAGGCAGTACTTC

size: medium-sized
D: .
V: TRBV7-9
J: TRBJ1-3
CDR3: CASSLAAPPMDTIYF
DNA: TGTGCCAGCAGCTTAGCTGCGCCCCCGATGGACACCATATATTTT

size: .
D: .
V: TRBV7-8
J: TRBJ2-3
CDR3: CASSGQRSDHTDTQYF
DNA: TGTGCCAGCAGCGGACAACGTAGCGATCACACAGATACGCAGTATTTT

size: many
D: .
V: TRBV12-3/TRBV12-4
J: TRBJ2-2
CDR3: CASSLKRVLTGELFF
DNA: TGTGCCAGCAGTTTAAAGCGGGTTTTAACCGGGGAGCTGTTTTTT

size: many
D: .
V: TRBV12-3/TRBV12-4
J: TRBJ1-2
CDR3: CASSLRDRGGYTF
DNA: TGTGCCAGCAGTTTAAGGGATCGGGGGGGCTACACCTTC

size: many
D: .
V: TRBV11-2
J: TRBJ2-5
CDR3: CASSLVGLNQETQYF
DNA: TGTGCCAGCAGCTTAGTAGGACTCAACCAAGAGACCCAGTACTTC

size: many
D: TRBD1
V: TRBV5-1
J: TRBJ2-5
CDR3: CASSTRDRQETQYF
DNA: TGCGCCAGCAGCACGAGGGACAGACAAGAGACCCAGTACTTC

size: many
D: .
V: TRBV5-1
J: TRBJ1-2
CDR3: CASSLNSEGLGYTF
DNA: TGCGCCAGCAGCTTGAATTCAGAAGGTCTTGGCTACACCTTC

size: many
D: TRBD1
V: TRBV11-1
J: TRBJ2-7
CDR3: CASSLPRDRGHEQYF
DNA: TGTGCCAGCAGCTTACCCCGGGACAGGGGGCACGAGCAGTACTTC

size: many
D: TRBD2
V: TRBV20-1
J: TRBJ2-1
CDR3: CSARAETSEKLSYNEQFF
DNA: TGCAGTGCTAGAGCTGAGACTAGCGAAAAGTTGTCCTACAATGAGCAGTTCTTC

size: many
D: TRBD1
V: TRBV6-6
J: TRBJ2-1
CDR3: CASTQTGGSLLNEQFF
DNA: TGTGCCAGCACTCAGACAGGGGGCAGTCTCCTCAATGAGCAGTTCTTC

size: many
D: .
V: TRBV30
J: TRBJ1-6
CDR3: CAWSVRENSPLHF
DNA: TGTGCCTGGAGTGTACGCGAGAATTCACCCCTCCACTTT

size: many
D: .
V: TRBV12-3/TRBV12-4
J: TRBJ1-5
CDR3: CASSLALLGGEAQPQHF
DNA: TGTGCCAGCAGTTTAGCGTTATTGGGGGGCGAGGCTCAGCCCCAGCATTTT

size: many
D: TRBD2
V: TRBV7-2
J: TRBJ2-3
CDR3: CASSFTGTTIQDTQYF
DNA: TGTGCCAGCAGCTTTACCGGGACTACCATCCAGGATACGCAGTATTTT

size: many
D: .
V: TRBV3-1
J: TRBJ2-3
CDR3: CASGNTDTQYF
DNA: TGTGCCAGCGGAAACACAGATACGCAGTATTTT

size: many
D: .
V: TRBV29-1
J: TRBJ1-5
CDR3: CSVQTAGNQPQHF
DNA: TGCAGCGTGCAGACAGCGGGCAATCAGCCCCAGCATTTT

size: few
D: TRBD2
V: TRBV6-5
J: TRBJ2-1
CDR3: CASIDQLAGGPYNEQFF
DNA: TGTGCCAGCATTGACCAACTAGCGGGAGGGCCATACAATGAGCAGTTCTTC

size: many
D: .
V: TRBV7-3
J: TRBJ2-2
CDR3: CASSSGTPNTGELFF
DNA: TGTGCCAGCAGCTCCGGGACACCGAACACCGGGGAGCTGTTTTTT

size: many
D: .
V: TRBV4-3
J: TRBJ1-1
CDR3: CASSQDERGGTEAFF
DNA: TGCGCCAGCAGCCAAGATGAGCGGGGAGGCACTGAAGCTTTCTTT

size: many
D: .
V: TRBV28
J: TRBJ2-7
CDR3: CASSTGTYEQYF
DNA: TGTGCCAGCAGTACAGGGACCTACGAGCAGTACTTC

size: many
D: .
V: TRBV5-1
J: TRBJ1-5
CDR3: CASSLEGHQPQHF
DNA: TGCGCCAGCAGCCTTGAAGGCCATCAGCCCCAGCATTTT

size: .
D: TRBD1
V: TRBV25-1
J: TRBJ2-5
CDR3: CASSETGGEETQYF
DNA: TGTGCCAGCAGTGAGACAGGGGGCGAGGAGACCCAGTACTTC

size: .
D: .
V: TRBV7-6
J: TRBJ1-1
CDR3: CASSSDLGRGNTEAFF
DNA: TGTGCCAGCAGCTCAGACCTAGGGAGGGGGAACACTGAAGCTTTCTTT

size: many
D: .
V: TRBV7-8
J: TRBJ2-2
CDR3: CASSESGEHGELFF
DNA: TGTGCCAGCAGCGAGTCCGGGGAACACGGGGAGCTGTTTTTT

size: .
D: .
V: TRBV29-1
J: TRBJ1-1
CDR3: CSVTDGMNTEAFF
DNA: TGCAGCGTGACGGACGGTATGAACACTGAAGCTTTCTTT

size: many
D: .
V: TRBV18
J: TRBJ2-1
CDR3: CASSDETSLSYNEQFF
DNA: TGTGCCAGCTCAGACGAGACCTCACTCTCCTACAATGAGCAGTTCTTC

size: many
D: .
V: TRBV12-3/TRBV12-4
J: TRBJ1-2
CDR3: CASIPGQMNYGYTF
DNA: TGTGCCAGCATACCGGGGCAGATGAACTATGGCTACACCTTC

size: .
D: .
V: TRBV24-1
J: TRBJ1-2
CDR3: CATSDQARARHGYTF
DNA: TGTGCCACCAGTGATCAGGCAAGGGCTCGACATGGCTACACCTTC

size: .
D: TRBD1
V: TRBV4-2
J: TRBJ1-1
CDR3: CASSQRQGTEAFF
DNA: TGTGCCAGCAGCCAAAGACAGGGCACTGAAGCTTTCTTT

size: medium-sized
D: .
V: TRBV19
J: TRBJ2-1
CDR3: CASSIAKGSGDHRSNEQFF
DNA: TGTGCCAGTAGTATAGCCAAGGGTTCGGGAGACCATCGGTCCAATGAGCAGTTCTTC

size: many
D: TRBD1
V: TRBV10-3
J: TRBJ2-1
CDR3: CAISRQGPYDKQFF
DNA: TGTGCCATCAGCAGACAGGGGCCGTACGATAAGCAGTTCTTC

size: many
D: .
V: TRBV12-3/TRBV12-4
J: TRBJ1-2
CDR3: CASSSPRGNGYTF
DNA: TGTGCCAGCAGTTCCCCTCGAGGAAATGGCTACACCTTC